This T cell receptor beta chain was sequenced during a study of control samples from healthy donors and cancer patients. The V segment lost 4 bases and the J segment 2 bases; nucleotides outside the gene matches: 5. Germline values: CDR1 MNHEY, CDR2 SMNVEV (reference sequence). The CDR3 is 15 amino acids. The assay was immunoSEQ multiplex PCR, and TCRdb's table has in-frame clones only and misses some. The table has fewer than 200,000 clones, around nine tenths seen once. With respect to this clone: At the DNA level, this CDR3 is encoded by other sequences in the same sample as well.

The clonotype originates from a man aged 30 to 45 in good health. Sequencing used blood. This rearrangement joins TRBV27 to TRBJ2-7; 10 bases fit TRBD2. CDR3 residues: CASSSGLAGAYEQYF. The DNA for the CDR3 is TGTGCCAGCAGTTCAGGGCTAGCGGGAGCCTACGAGCAGTACTTC.